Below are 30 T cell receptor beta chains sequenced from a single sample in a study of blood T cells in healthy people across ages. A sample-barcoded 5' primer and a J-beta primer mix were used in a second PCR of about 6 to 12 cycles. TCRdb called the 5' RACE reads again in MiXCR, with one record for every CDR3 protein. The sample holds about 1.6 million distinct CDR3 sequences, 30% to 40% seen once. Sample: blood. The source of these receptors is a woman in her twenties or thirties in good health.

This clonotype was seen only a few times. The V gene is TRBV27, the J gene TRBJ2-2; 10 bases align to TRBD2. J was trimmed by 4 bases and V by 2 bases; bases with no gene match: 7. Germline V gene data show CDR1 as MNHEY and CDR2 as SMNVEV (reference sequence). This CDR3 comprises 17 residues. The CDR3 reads CASSLGLAGATTGELFF. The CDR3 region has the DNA TGTGCCAGCAGTTTAGGCCTAGCGGGAGCCACCACCGGGGAGCTGTTTTTT.

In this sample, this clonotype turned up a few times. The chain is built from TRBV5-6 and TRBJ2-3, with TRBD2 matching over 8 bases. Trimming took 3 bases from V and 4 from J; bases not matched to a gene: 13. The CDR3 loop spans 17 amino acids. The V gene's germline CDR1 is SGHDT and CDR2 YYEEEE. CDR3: CASSYPRGGPDPDTQYF. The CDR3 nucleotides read TGTGCCAGCAGCTATCCTCGGGGGGGGCCCGACCCAGATACGCAGTATTTT.

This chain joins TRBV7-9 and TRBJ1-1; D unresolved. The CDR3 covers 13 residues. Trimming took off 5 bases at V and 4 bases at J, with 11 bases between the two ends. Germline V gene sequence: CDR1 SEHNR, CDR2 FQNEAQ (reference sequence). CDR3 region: CASSLGYPTEAFF. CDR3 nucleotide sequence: TGTGCCAGCAGCCTAGGGTATCCCACTGAAGCTTTCTTT.

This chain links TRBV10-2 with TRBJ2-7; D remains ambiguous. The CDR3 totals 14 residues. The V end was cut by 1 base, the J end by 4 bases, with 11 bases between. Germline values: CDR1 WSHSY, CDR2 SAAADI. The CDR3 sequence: CASSEFNSRYEQYF. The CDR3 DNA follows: TGCGCCAGCAGTGAGTTTAATAGCCGGTACGAGCAGTACTTC.

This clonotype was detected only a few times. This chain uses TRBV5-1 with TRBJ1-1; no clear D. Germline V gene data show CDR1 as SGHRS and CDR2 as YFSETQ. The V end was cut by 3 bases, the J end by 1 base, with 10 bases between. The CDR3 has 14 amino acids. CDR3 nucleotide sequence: TGCGCCAGCAGCTATTCCGGGGAGAACACTGAAGCTTTCTTT. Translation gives CASSYSGENTEAFF. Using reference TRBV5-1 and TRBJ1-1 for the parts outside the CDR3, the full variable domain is KAGVTQTPRYLIKTRGQQVTLSCSPISGHRSVSWYQQTPGQGLQFLFEYFSETQRNKGNFPGRFSGRQFSNSRSEMNVSTLELGDSALYLCASSYSGENTEAFFGQGTRLTVV.

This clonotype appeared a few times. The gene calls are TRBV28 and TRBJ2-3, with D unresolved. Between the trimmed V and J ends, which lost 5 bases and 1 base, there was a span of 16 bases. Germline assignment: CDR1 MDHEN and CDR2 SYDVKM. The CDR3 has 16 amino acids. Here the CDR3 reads CASSHYYMSGTDTQYF. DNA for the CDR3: TGTGCCAGCAGTCACTACTATATGTCTGGCACAGATACGCAGTATTTT.

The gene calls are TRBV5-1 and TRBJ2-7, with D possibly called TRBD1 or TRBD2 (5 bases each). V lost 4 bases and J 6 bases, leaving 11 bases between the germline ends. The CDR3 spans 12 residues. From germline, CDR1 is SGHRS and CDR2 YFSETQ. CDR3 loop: CASSPGAREQYF. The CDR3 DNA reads TGCGCCAGCAGCCCCGGGGCTCGCGAGCAGTACTTC.

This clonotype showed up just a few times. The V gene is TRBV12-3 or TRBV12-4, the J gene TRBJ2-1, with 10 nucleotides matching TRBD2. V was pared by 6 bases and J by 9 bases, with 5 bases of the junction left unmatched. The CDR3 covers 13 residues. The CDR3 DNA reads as TGTGCCAGCAGCGGACTAGCGGAGGGTGAGCAGTTCTTC. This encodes CASSGLAEGEQFF.

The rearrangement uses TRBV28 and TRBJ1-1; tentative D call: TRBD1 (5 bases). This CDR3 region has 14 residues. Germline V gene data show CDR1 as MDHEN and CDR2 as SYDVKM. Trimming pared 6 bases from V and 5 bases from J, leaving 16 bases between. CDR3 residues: CASRAPGRGTEAFF. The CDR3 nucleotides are TGTGCCAGCAGGGCCCCGGGGCGGGGTACTGAAGCTTTCTTT.

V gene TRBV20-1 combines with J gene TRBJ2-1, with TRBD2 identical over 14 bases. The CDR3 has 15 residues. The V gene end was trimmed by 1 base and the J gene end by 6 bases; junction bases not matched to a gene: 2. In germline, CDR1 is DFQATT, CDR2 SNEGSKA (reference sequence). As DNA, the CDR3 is TGCAGTGCTAGAGGACTAGCGGGAGGGGTCAATGAGCAGTTCTTC. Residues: CSARGLAGGVNEQFF.

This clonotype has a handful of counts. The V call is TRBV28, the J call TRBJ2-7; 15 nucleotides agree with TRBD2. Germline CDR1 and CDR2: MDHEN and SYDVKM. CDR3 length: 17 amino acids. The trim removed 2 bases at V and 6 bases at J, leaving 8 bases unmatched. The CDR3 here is CASSLSCGTSGRCEQYF. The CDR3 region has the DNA TGTGCCAGCAGTTTAAGCTGCGGGACTAGCGGGAGGTGCGAGCAGTACTTC.

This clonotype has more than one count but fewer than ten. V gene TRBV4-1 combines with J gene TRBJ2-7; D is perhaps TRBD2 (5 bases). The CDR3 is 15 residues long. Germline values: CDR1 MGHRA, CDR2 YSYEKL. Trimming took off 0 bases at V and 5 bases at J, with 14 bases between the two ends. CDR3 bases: TGCGCCAGCAGCCAAGATCTGAGACCCGGGGACGAGCAGTACTTC. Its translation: CASSQDLRPGDEQYF.

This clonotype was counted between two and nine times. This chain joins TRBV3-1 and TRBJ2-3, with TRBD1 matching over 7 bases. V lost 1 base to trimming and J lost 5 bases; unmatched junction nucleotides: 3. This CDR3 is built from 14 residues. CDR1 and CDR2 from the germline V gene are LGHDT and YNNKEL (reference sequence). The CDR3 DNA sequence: TGTGCCAGCAGCCAAGTGTGGACAGGAGATACGCAGTATTTT. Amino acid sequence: CASSQVWTGDTQYF.

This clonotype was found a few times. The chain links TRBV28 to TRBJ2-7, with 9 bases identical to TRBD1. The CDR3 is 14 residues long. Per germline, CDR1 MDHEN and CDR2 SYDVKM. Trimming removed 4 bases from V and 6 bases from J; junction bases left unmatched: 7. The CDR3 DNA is TGTGCCAGCAGTTCGACCCGACAGGGGGGCGAGCAGTACTTC. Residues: CASSSTRQGGEQYF.

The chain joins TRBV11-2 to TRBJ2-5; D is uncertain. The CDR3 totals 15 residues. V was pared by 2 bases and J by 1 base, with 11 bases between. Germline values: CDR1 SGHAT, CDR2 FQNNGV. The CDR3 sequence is CASSLMYAAQETQYF. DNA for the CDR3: TGTGCCAGCAGCTTAATGTATGCAGCCCAAGAGACCCAGTACTTC.

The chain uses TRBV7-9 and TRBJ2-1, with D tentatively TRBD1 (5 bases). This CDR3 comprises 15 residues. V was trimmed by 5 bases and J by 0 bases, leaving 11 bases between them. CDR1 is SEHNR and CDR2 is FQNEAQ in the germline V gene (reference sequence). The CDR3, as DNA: TGTGCCAGCAGCCTCAGACAGCGCTCCTACAATGAGCAGTTCTTC. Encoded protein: CASSLRQRSYNEQFF.

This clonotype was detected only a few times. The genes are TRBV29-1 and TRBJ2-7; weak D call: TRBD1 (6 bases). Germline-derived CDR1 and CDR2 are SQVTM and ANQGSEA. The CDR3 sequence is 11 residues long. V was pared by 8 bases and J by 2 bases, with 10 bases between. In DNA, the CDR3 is TGCAGCAACGGGACACCCTACGAGCAGTACTTC. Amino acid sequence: CSNGTPYEQYF.

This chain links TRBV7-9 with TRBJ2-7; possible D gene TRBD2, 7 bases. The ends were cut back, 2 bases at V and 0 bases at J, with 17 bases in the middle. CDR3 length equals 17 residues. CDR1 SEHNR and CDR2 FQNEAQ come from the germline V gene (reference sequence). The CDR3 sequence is CASSLSGRGAFSYEQYF. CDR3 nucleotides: TGTGCCAGCAGCTTATCGGGACGGGGGGCGTTCTCCTACGAGCAGTACTTC. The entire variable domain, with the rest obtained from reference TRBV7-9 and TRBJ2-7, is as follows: DTGVSQNPRHKITKRGQNVTFRCDPISEHNRLYWYRQTLGQGPEFLTYFQNEAQLEKSRLLSDRFSAERPKGSFSTLEIQRTEQGDSAMYLCASSLSGRGAFSYEQYFGPGTRLTVT.

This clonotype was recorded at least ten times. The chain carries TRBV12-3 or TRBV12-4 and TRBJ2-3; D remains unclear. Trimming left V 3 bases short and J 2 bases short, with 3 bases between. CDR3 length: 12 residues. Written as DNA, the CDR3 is TGTGCCAGCAGTTTCCCCACAGATACGCAGTATTTT. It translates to CASSFPTDTQYF.

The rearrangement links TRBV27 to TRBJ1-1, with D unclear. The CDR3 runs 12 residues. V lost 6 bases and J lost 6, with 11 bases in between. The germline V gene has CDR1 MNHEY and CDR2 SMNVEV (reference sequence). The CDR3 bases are TGTGCCAGCAGCTCTTACGAAGCTGAAGCTTTCTTT. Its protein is CASSSYEAEAFF.

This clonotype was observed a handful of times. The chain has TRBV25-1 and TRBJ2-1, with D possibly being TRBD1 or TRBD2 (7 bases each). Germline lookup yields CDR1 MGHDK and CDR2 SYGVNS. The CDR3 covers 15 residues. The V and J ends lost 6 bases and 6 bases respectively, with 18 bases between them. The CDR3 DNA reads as TGTGCCAGCAGGAGAAGCGGGACAGCCATCAATGAGCAGTTCTTC. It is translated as CASRRSGTAINEQFF.

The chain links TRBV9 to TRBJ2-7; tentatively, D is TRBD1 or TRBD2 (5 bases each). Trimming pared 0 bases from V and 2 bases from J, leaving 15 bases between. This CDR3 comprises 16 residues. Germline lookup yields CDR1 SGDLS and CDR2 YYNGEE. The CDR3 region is CASSVAGTTTAYEQYF. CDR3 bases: TGTGCCAGCAGCGTAGCTGGGACGACTACGGCCTACGAGCAGTACTTC.

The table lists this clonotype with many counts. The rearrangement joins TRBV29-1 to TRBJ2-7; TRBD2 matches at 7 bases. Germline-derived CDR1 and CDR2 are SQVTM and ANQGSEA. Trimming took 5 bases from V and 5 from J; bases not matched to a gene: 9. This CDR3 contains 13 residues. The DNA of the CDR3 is TGCAGCGTTCGCTGGGGAGGGCCCCACGAGCAGTACTTC. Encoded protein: CSVRWGGPHEQYF.

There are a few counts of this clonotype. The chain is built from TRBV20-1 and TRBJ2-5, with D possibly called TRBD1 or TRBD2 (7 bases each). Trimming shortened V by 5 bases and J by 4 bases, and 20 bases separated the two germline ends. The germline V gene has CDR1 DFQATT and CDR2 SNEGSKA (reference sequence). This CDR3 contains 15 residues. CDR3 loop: CSALRFRGGGETQYF. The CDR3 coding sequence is TGCAGTGCTCTCAGGTTCAGGGGGGGTGGAGAGACCCAGTACTTC.

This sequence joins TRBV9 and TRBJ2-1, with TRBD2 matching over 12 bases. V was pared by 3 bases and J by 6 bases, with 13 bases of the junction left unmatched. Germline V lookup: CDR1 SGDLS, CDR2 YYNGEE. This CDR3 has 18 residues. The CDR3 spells CASSADILGLAGPNEQFF. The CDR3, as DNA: TGTGCCAGCAGCGCTGACATCCTCGGACTAGCGGGGCCCAATGAGCAGTTCTTC. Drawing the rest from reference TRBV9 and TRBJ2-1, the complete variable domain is DSGVTQTPKHLITATGQRVTLRCSPRSGDLSVYWYQQSLDQGLQFLIQYYNGEERAKGNILERFSAQQFPDLHSELNLSSLELGDSALYFCASSADILGLAGPNEQFFGPGTRLTVL.

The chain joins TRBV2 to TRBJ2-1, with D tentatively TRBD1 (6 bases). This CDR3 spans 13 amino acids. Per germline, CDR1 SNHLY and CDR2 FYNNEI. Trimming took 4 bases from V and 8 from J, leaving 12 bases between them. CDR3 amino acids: CASSVQGGYEQFF. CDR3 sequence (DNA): TGTGCCAGCAGTGTACAGGGTGGCTATGAGCAGTTCTTC. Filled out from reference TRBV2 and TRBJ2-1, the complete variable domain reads EPEVTQTPSHQVTQMGQEVILRCVPISNHLYFYWYRQILGQKVEFLVSFYNNEISEKSEIFDDQFSVERPDGSNFTLKIRSTKLEDSAMYFCASSVQGGYEQFFGPGTRLTVL.

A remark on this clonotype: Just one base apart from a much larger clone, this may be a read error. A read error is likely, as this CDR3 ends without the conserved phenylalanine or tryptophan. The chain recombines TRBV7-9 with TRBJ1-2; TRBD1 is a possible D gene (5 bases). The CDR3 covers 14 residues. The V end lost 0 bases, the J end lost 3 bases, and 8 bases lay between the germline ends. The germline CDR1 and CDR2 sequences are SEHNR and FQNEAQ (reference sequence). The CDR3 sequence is CASSLAGADYGYTC. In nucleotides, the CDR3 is TGTGCCAGCAGCTTAGCCGGGGCGGACTATGGCTACACCTGC.

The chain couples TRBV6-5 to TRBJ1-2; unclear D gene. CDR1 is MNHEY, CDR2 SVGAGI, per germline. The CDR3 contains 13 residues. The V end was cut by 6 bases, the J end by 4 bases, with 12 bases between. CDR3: CASRMGTGYGYTF. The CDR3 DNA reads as TGTGCCAGCAGAATGGGTACGGGCTATGGCTACACCTTC.

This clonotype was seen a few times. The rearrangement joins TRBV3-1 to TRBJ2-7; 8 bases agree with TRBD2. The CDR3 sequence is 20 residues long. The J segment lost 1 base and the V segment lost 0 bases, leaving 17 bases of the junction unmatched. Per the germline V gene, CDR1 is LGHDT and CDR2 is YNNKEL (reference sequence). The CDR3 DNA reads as TGTGCCAGCAGCCAAGAAGGGGCCGGGACTAGGACTAGACGATCCTACGAGCAGTACTTC. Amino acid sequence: CASSQEGAGTRTRRSYEQYF.

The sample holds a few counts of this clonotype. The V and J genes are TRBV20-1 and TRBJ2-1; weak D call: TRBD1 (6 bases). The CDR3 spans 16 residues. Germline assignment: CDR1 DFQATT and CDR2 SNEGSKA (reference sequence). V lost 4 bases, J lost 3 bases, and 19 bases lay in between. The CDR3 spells CSATSLRDTFYNEQFF. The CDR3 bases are TGCAGTGCTACCTCCCTCCGGGACACTTTCTACAATGAGCAGTTCTTC.